The 32 T cell receptor beta chains below come from one sample, sequenced in a study of monozygotic twins with inflammatory bowel disease (dated by TCRdb to 2018 to 2020). The library was prepared using 5' RACE. The instrument given in TCRdb is Illumina HiSeq 2500. Based on TCRdb reprocessing of the reads, there is one entry per CDR3 protein sequence, and DNA is missing. This sample's table lists 200,000 to 250,000 distinct CDR3 sequences. The leading ten clones occupy 1.6% of the sample. The sample consisted of blood. These receptors originate from a human donor with ulcerative colitis or Crohn's disease, or a healthy co-twin of an affected twin (not recorded which).

CDR3 in amino acids: CASSLRGTGNFNEKLFF. The chain carries TRBV7-2 and TRBJ1-4; without DNA, the TCRdb call of TRBD1 cannot be checked. There are 17 residues in the CDR3. From germline, CDR1 is SGHTA and CDR2 FQGNSA.

The chain joins TRBV6-5 to TRBJ2-1. The V gene's germline CDR1 is MNHEY and CDR2 SVGAGI. The CDR3 has 13 residues. CDR3 amino acids: CASSYSRYNEQFF.

This chain joins TRBV5-4 and TRBJ1-4. CDR1 is SGHNT, CDR2 YYREEE, per germline (reference sequence). The length of the CDR3 is 15 residues. The CDR3 region is CASSAGGTTNEKLFF.

This chain links TRBV5-1 with TRBJ2-2; TCRdb designates TRBD1, a call that cannot be tested without DNA. CDR1 is SGHRS and CDR2 is YFSETQ in the germline V gene. The CDR3 length is 18 residues. The CDR3 loop reads CASSLLPPGQASAGELFF.

V is TRBV20-1 and J is TRBJ2-2. CDR1 and CDR2 from the germline V gene are DFQATT and SNEGSKA (reference sequence). The CDR3 is 11 residues long. Here the CDR3 reads CSAVYTGELFF.

The gene calls are TRBV7-9 and TRBJ2-5; the TCRdb D gene call, TRBD2, has no DNA to confirm it. CDR1 and CDR2 (germline): SEHNR, FQNEAQ (reference sequence). The CDR3 covers 14 residues. CDR3 sequence reads: CASSPNGLAETQYF.

The chain recombines TRBV7-9 with TRBJ2-3. Germline V lookup: CDR1 SEHNR, CDR2 FQNEAQ (reference sequence). The CDR3 is made up of 14 amino acids. CDR3 sequence: CASSLESGADTQYF.

J is TRBJ2-5 and V is TRBV5-1; TCRdb picks TRBD2, but there is no DNA to check that call. Germline V CDR1 and CDR2: SGHRS, YFSETQ. This CDR3 is 15 amino acids long. The CDR3 spells CASSLDATSIETQYF.

This chain joins TRBV12-3 or TRBV12-4 and TRBJ1-3. The CDR3 runs 12 residues. The CDR3 loop reads CASSFSGNTIYF.

J is TRBJ2-1 and V is TRBV5-1; as DNA is missing, the TRBD2 call by TCRdb cannot be tested. This CDR3 is built from 15 residues. Germline V lookup: CDR1 SGHRS, CDR2 YFSETQ. The CDR3 loop is CASSYLAGGANEQFF.

CDR3 sequence reads: CASSYPQGRNQPQHF. The chain carries TRBV28 and TRBJ1-5; TCRdb proposes TRBD1, but this gene call is untestable without DNA. Per the germline V gene, CDR1 is MDHEN and CDR2 is SYDVKM. The length of the CDR3 is 15 residues.

This sequence joins TRBV29-1 and TRBJ2-5; TCRdb proposes TRBD1, but this gene call is untestable without DNA. CDR1 SQVTM and CDR2 ANQGSEA come from the germline V gene. The CDR3 covers 17 residues. The CDR3 protein is CSAGTLQGAENQETQYF.

V is TRBV4-1 and J is TRBJ2-2; TCRdb's D gene call, TRBD2, goes unchecked for lack of DNA. Germline CDR1 and CDR2: MGHRA and YSYEKL. The CDR3 runs 17 residues. CDR3 region: CASSRLSGTSDTGELFF.

The rearrangement links TRBV5-1 to TRBJ1-5; TCRdb reports TRBD1, a call that lacks DNA to check it against. There are 13 residues in the CDR3. Germline assignment: CDR1 SGHRS and CDR2 YFSETQ. CDR3 residues: CASSISPGQPQHF.

The chain has TRBV19 and TRBJ2-3. CDR1 is LNHDA and CDR2 is SQIVND in the germline V gene (reference sequence). CDR3 length equals 14 residues. The CDR3 sequence is CASSSGSSTDTQYF.

The chain combines TRBV20-1 with TRBJ2-1; as DNA is missing, the TRBD2 call by TCRdb cannot be tested. The CDR3 contains 15 residues. The V gene's germline CDR1 is DFQATT and CDR2 SNEGSKA (reference sequence). The CDR3 spells CSAPRTSGSYNEQFF.

The chain employs TRBV7-9 and TRBJ1-2; TCRdb's D call, TRBD1, is unchecked because there is no DNA. Germline V lookup: CDR1 SEHNR, CDR2 FQNEAQ (reference sequence). CDR3 length equals 14 residues. CDR3: CASSLQGGRYGYTF.

CDR3: CASSPTTGLKPGSGNTIYF. The V gene is TRBV11-1, the J gene TRBJ1-3; TCRdb's assignment of TRBD1 cannot be checked, as there is no DNA. CDR3 size: 19 residues. The germline CDR1 and CDR2 sequences are SGHAT and FQDESV (reference sequence).

This chain connects TRBV5-1 to TRBJ1-2; the D gene TCRdb calls, TRBD1, cannot be checked with no DNA. Germline-derived CDR1 and CDR2 are SGHRS and YFSETQ. The CDR3 sequence is 18 residues long. The CDR3 reads CASSREYPGSPRTYGYTF.

The genes are TRBV5-1 and TRBJ2-7; TCRdb calls TRBD1, which cannot be checked without DNA. The CDR3 consists of 14 residues. The germline V gene has CDR1 SGHRS and CDR2 YFSETQ. The CDR3 sequence is CASSFEGGPYEQYF.

V usage is TRBV29-1 and J usage is TRBJ1-1. Germline-derived CDR1 and CDR2 are SQVTM and ANQGSEA. The CDR3 is made up of 12 amino acids. CDR3: CSASDENTEAFF. Using reference TRBV29-1 and TRBJ1-1 for the parts outside the CDR3, the full variable domain is SAVISQKPSRDICQRGTSLTIQCQVDSQVTMMFWYRQQPGQSLTLIATANQGSEATYESGFVIDKFPISRPNLTFSTLTVSNMSPEDSSIYLCSASDENTEAFFGQGTRLTVV.

The V call is TRBV12-3 or TRBV12-4, the J call TRBJ2-7. The CDR3 totals 15 residues. The CDR3 protein is CASSPAGSRSYEQYF.

The CDR3: CASSLSPRLQETQYF. This chain connects TRBV12-3 or TRBV12-4 to TRBJ2-5. This CDR3 is built from 15 residues.

The chain recombines TRBV3-1 with TRBJ1-2. Germline V lookup: CDR1 LGHDT, CDR2 YNNKEL (reference sequence). CDR3 length: 13 residues. The CDR3 spells CASSQVDGHGYTF. The full variable domain, rest sourced from reference TRBV3-1 and TRBJ1-2, is DTAVSQTPKYLVTQMGNDKSIKCEQNLGHDTMYWYKQDSKKFLKIMFSYNNKELIINETVPNRFSPKSPDKAHLNLHINSLELGDSAVYFCASSQVDGHGYTFGSGTRLTVV.

The V gene is TRBV5-1, the J gene TRBJ1-2. Germline values: CDR1 SGHRS, CDR2 YFSETQ. The CDR3 consists of 13 residues. This chain's CDR3 is CASSFEAAYGYTF.

The chain uses TRBV5-1 and TRBJ1-2; TCRdb lists TRBD1, though no DNA is available to test this call. Looked up from germline, CDR1 is SGHRS and CDR2 is YFSETQ. There are 16 residues in the CDR3. CDR3 region: CASSSEGAQWDYGYTF. The full variable domain, in which reference TRBV5-1 and TRBJ1-2 provide the parts outside the CDR3, is KAGVTQTPRYLIKTRGQQVTLSCSPISGHRSVSWYQQTPGQGLQFLFEYFSETQRNKGNFPGRFSGRQFSNSRSEMNVSTLELGDSALYLCASSSEGAQWDYGYTFGSGTRLTVV.

This rearrangement joins TRBV6-5 to TRBJ2-7; TCRdb's D gene call, TRBD1, goes unchecked for lack of DNA. Looked up from germline, CDR1 is MNHEY and CDR2 is SVGAGI. This CDR3 comprises 13 residues. The CDR3 loop reads CASRDRRIGEQYF.

J is TRBJ1-1 and V is TRBV18. CDR3 size: 13 residues. Germline values: CDR1 KGHSH, CDR2 LQKENI. CDR3 amino acids: CASLSRDYTEAFF.

The chain is built from TRBV5-1 and TRBJ2-2. This CDR3 has 13 residues. CDR1 is SGHRS, CDR2 YFSETQ, per germline. CDR3 sequence reads: CASSQSTGGELFF. The variable domain in full, completed from reference TRBV5-1 and TRBJ2-2, reads KAGVTQTPRYLIKTRGQQVTLSCSPISGHRSVSWYQQTPGQGLQFLFEYFSETQRNKGNFPGRFSGRQFSNSRSEMNVSTLELGDSALYLCASSQSTGGELFFGEGSRLTVL.

The chain employs TRBV7-9 and TRBJ2-5; TCRdb designates TRBD1, a call that cannot be tested without DNA. The CDR3 covers 15 residues. CDR1 SEHNR and CDR2 FQNEAQ come from the germline V gene (reference sequence). The CDR3 sequence is CASSLETGPQETQYF.

This chain connects TRBV29-1 to TRBJ2-7. This CDR3 is 12 amino acids long. The germline gives CDR1 SQVTM, CDR2 ANQGSEA. CDR3 residues: CSVEVVRNEQYF.

The V call is TRBV7-2, the J call TRBJ1-2; checking the TCRdb D call of TRBD1 is not possible without DNA. CDR3 length: 15 amino acids. Germline assignment: CDR1 SGHTA and CDR2 FQGNSA. CDR3: CASRRTGTGIYGYTF. The variable domain in full, completed from reference TRBV7-2 and TRBJ1-2, reads GAGVSQSPSNKVTEKGKDVELRCDPISGHTALYWYRQSLGQGLEFLIYFQGNSAPDKSGLPSDRFSAERTGGSVSTLTIQRTQQEDSAVYLCASRRTGTGIYGYTFGSGTRLTVV.